The sequence of this T cell receptor (beta chain) was determined in a study of shared clonotypes between healthy human individuals. Generated by immunoSEQ multiplex PCR, the TCRdb table keeps only in-frame clones and is missing some. The sample lists a few hundred thousand clones, about 73% seen once, with around 9.3% in the top ten. Trimming removed 4 bases from V and 5 bases from J, with 15 bases in between. This CDR3 is built from 14 residues. From germline, CDR1 is SGHNT and CDR2 YYREEE (reference sequence). The chain recombines TRBV5-4 with TRBJ1-1; no firm D call. The source is a man younger than 45 in good health. The sequencing sample was made of memory CD4+ T cells sorted from blood. Specified subset: CD45RA-negative fraction. CDR3 residues: CASSLTWGDTEAFF. CDR3 coding DNA: TGTGCCAGCAGCCTCACGTGGGGAGATACTGAAGCTTTCTTT.